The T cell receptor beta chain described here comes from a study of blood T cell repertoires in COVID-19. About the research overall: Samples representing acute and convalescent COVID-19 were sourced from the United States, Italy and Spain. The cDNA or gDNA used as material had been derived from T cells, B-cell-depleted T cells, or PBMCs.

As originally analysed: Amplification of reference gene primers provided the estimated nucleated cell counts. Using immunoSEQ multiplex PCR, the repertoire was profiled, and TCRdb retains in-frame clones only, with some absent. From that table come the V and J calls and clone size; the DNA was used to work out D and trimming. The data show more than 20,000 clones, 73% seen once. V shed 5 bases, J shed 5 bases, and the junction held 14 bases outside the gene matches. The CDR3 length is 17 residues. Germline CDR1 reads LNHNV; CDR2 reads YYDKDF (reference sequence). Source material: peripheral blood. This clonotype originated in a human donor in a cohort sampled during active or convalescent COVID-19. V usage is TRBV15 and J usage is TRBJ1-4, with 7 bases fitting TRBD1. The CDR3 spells CATSPDLTGRTNEKLFF. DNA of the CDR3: TGTGCCACCAGCCCCGATCTGACAGGGCGTACAAATGAAAAACTGTTTTTT.